This is a list of T cell receptor beta chains from one sample in a study of cytomegalovirus exposure and HLA in healthy donors. The method was immunoSEQ multiplex PCR; TCRdb's version includes in-frame clones alone and lacks a portion of them. The sample consists of about 100,000 clones, around 83% of them appearing once. Sequenced: PBMCs. The receptors derive from a woman aged 18 to 35 in good health and CMV-seronegative. Each CDR3 is given with its conserved first and last residue. The order of the fields is D gene, V gene, J gene, clone size, CDR3 protein, CDR3 DNA. A D gene is named only where the DNA matches it firmly. The size field is filled for only some rows; it gives once, few, many or a size class.

d_call: TRBD2; v_call: TRBV28; j_call: TRBJ2-1; clone_size: NA; cdr3_aa: CASSGRTSGGPWNEQFF; cdr3_nt: TGTGCCAGCAGTGGACGGACTAGCGGGGGGCCATGGAATGAGCAGTTCTTC
d_call: NA; v_call: TRBV5-6; j_call: TRBJ2-7; clone_size: NA; cdr3_aa: CASSLGGTGAYEQYF; cdr3_nt: TGTGCCAGCAGCTTGGGAGGGACGGGGGCCTACGAGCAGTACTTC
d_call: NA; v_call: TRBV19; j_call: TRBJ1-5; clone_size: NA; cdr3_aa: CASSITGDSNQPQHF; cdr3_nt: TGTGCCAGTAGTATAACGGGGGACAGCAATCAGCCCCAGCATTTT
d_call: TRBD1; v_call: TRBV6-6; j_call: TRBJ2-5; clone_size: NA; cdr3_aa: CASRARNRGEETQYF; cdr3_nt: TGTGCCAGCAGGGCCCGAAACAGGGGGGAAGAGACCCAGTACTTC
d_call: TRBD1; v_call: TRBV28; j_call: TRBJ2-7; clone_size: NA; cdr3_aa: CASRQGLIYEQYF; cdr3_nt: TGTGCCAGCCGACAGGGTTTAATCTATGAGCAGTACTTC
d_call: NA; v_call: TRBV28; j_call: TRBJ1-2; clone_size: NA; cdr3_aa: CASRVRGEGYTF; cdr3_nt: TGTGCCAGCAGAGTAAGGGGTGAAGGCTACACCTTC
d_call: TRBD2; v_call: TRBV6-5; j_call: TRBJ2-5; clone_size: NA; cdr3_aa: CASSTSGGPRTQYF; cdr3_nt: TGTGCCAGCAGTACTAGCGGGGGGCCTCGGACCCAGTACTTC
d_call: TRBD2; v_call: TRBV11-2; j_call: TRBJ2-7; clone_size: few; cdr3_aa: CASSLLAGGFNEQYF; cdr3_nt: TGTGCCAGCAGCTTGTTAGCGGGAGGGTTTAACGAGCAGTACTTC
d_call: NA; v_call: TRBV4-1; j_call: TRBJ1-1; clone_size: few; cdr3_aa: CASSKGVGTEAFF; cdr3_nt: TGCGCCAGCAGTAAAGGAGTGGGCACTGAAGCTTTCTTT
d_call: NA; v_call: TRBV5-1; j_call: TRBJ2-2; clone_size: NA; cdr3_aa: CASSPSVNTGELFF; cdr3_nt: TGCGCCAGCAGCCCAAGCGTGAACACCGGGGAGCTGTTTTTT
d_call: TRBD1; v_call: TRBV12-5; j_call: TRBJ1-2; clone_size: NA; cdr3_aa: CASGSTTGTGKGYTF; cdr3_nt: TGTGCTAGTGGTTCTACCACCGGGACAGGGAAAGGCTACACCTTC
d_call: NA; v_call: TRBV18; j_call: TRBJ2-3; clone_size: NA; cdr3_aa: CASSPSGTSTDTQYF; cdr3_nt: TGTGCCAGCTCACCCTCAGGGACTAGCACAGATACGCAGTATTTT
d_call: TRBD1; v_call: TRBV29-1; j_call: TRBJ2-7; clone_size: NA; cdr3_aa: CSVRLSGTGDYEQYF; cdr3_nt: TGCAGCGTTCGTCTCTCCGGGACAGGGGATTACGAGCAGTACTTC
d_call: NA; v_call: TRBV18; j_call: TRBJ1-3; clone_size: NA; cdr3_aa: CASSPQRLTESGNTIYF; cdr3_nt: TGTGCCAGCTCACCGCAACGACTGACAGAGTCTGGAAACACCATATATTTT
d_call: NA; v_call: TRBV7-2; j_call: TRBJ1-4; clone_size: NA; cdr3_aa: CASSLDGWDEKLFF; cdr3_nt: TGTGCCAGCAGCTTAGACGGGTGGGATGAAAAACTGTTTTTT
d_call: NA; v_call: TRBV30; j_call: TRBJ2-1; clone_size: NA; cdr3_aa: CAWSPSLEFEQFF; cdr3_nt: TGTGCCTGGAGTCCCTCCTTAGAATTTGAGCAGTTCTTC
d_call: TRBD2; v_call: TRBV28; j_call: TRBJ2-1; clone_size: NA; cdr3_aa: CASSLHIIAGGAFF; cdr3_nt: TGTGCCAGCAGTTTACACATCATAGCGGGGGGAGCGTTCTTC
d_call: NA; v_call: TRBV28; j_call: TRBJ2-7; clone_size: NA; cdr3_aa: CASNQGGYEQYF; cdr3_nt: TGTGCCAGCAATCAGGGGGGTTACGAGCAGTACTTC
d_call: NA; v_call: TRBV28; j_call: TRBJ2-7; clone_size: NA; cdr3_aa: CASSETGYEQYF; cdr3_nt: TGTGCCAGCAGCGAGACGGGCTACGAGCAGTACTTC
d_call: NA; v_call: TRBV5-8; j_call: TRBJ1-2; clone_size: few; cdr3_aa: CASSRREKGRAGYTF; cdr3_nt: TGTGCCAGCAGCAGAAGGGAGAAGGGAAGAGCCGGCTACACCTTC
d_call: TRBD1; v_call: TRBV7-3; j_call: TRBJ1-1; clone_size: NA; cdr3_aa: CASSLDRVGTEAFF; cdr3_nt: TGTGCCAGCAGCTTAGACAGGGTAGGCACTGAAGCTTTCTTT
d_call: NA; v_call: TRBV10-3; j_call: TRBJ2-1; clone_size: once; cdr3_aa: CAISDSAAYNEQFF; cdr3_nt: TGTGCCATCAGTGATTCGGCGGCCTACAATGAGCAGTTCTTC
d_call: TRBD1; v_call: TRBV28; j_call: TRBJ2-4; clone_size: NA; cdr3_aa: CASSTGGLSKNIQYF; cdr3_nt: TGTGCCAGCAGTACAGGGGGCTTATCCAAAAACATTCAGTACTTC